What follows are 17 T cell receptor beta chains derived from one specimen sequenced in a study of blood T cell repertoires in COVID-19. Clones were sequenced by immunoSEQ multiplex PCR, and TCRdb holds only the in-frame ones, with some missing. The sample consists of 200,000 to 300,000 clones, 65% to 90% of them appearing once. The sample taken for sequencing was peripheral blood. Every receptor here comes from a man aged 25-40 years with active or convalescent COVID-19.

The chain recombines TRBV28 with TRBJ1-2, with 9 nucleotides matching TRBD1. CDR1 is MDHEN and CDR2 is SYDVKM in the germline V gene. The CDR3 spans 15 residues. Losses at the gene ends were 6 bases for V and 4 bases for J; bases not matched to a gene: 9. The CDR3 bases are TGTGCCAGCAGCACGGGGACAGGGATAGTCTATGGCTACACCTTC. Residues: CASSTGTGIVYGYTF.

The chain combines TRBV5-6 with TRBJ1-1; D remains unclear. Germline V gene sequence: CDR1 SGHDT, CDR2 YYEEEE. The CDR3 is 11 amino acids. V lost 0 bases to trimming and J lost 9 bases, with 6 bases between them. This chain's CDR3 is CASSLGPQAFF. CDR3 sequence (DNA): TGTGCCAGCAGCTTGGGGCCTCAAGCTTTCTTT.

This clone has only one observation. The J gene is TRBJ1-1, the V gene TRBV7-2; 7 nucleotides line up with TRBD1. From germline, CDR1 is SGHTA and CDR2 FQGNSA. The CDR3 consists of 14 residues. V lost 1 base to trimming and J lost 4 bases; unmatched junction nucleotides: 3. The CDR3 reads CASSLEGAATEAFF. In DNA form, the CDR3 reads TGTGCCAGCAGCTTAGAGGGGGCGGCCACTGAAGCTTTCTTT.

V is TRBV12-3 or TRBV12-4 and J is TRBJ1-6, with D maybe TRBD1 (6 bases). V was clipped by 6 bases and J by 8 bases, with 11 bases between them. The CDR3 spans 13 residues. For the CDR3, the DNA is TGTGCCAGCAGGCCACAGGGTTATTCACCCCTCCACTTT. Residues: CASRPQGYSPLHF.

V and J are TRBV5-1 and TRBJ2-1; D ambiguous. Trimming left V 2 bases short and J 5 bases short, with 14 bases between. The CDR3 covers 15 residues. Per the germline V gene, CDR1 is SGHRS and CDR2 is YFSETQ. DNA for the CDR3: TGCGCCAGCAGCTTATCGTTTCCCCCCGACAATGAGCAGTTCTTC. Residues: CASSLSFPPDNEQFF.

The chain links TRBV5-1 to TRBJ1-1; D is possibly TRBD1 (6 bases). Per the germline V gene, CDR1 is SGHRS and CDR2 is YFSETQ. V was trimmed by 3 bases and J by 6 bases, leaving 12 bases between them. The CDR3 spans 13 residues. The DNA for the CDR3 is TGCGCCAGCAGCTCCACAGGGTCCGCTGAAGCTTTCTTT. Amino acids: CASSSTGSAEAFF.

The chain uses TRBV25-1 and TRBJ1-3; unclear D gene. The germline V and J ends were trimmed by 8 bases and 0 bases, with 20 bases remaining between them. The CDR3 contains 17 residues. Germline V lookup: CDR1 MGHDK, CDR2 SYGVNS. The CDR3 loop reads CASGEHGSHLSGNTIYF. The CDR3 nucleotides are TGTGCCAGCGGGGAGCATGGGTCCCATCTCTCTGGAAACACCATATATTTT. The full variable domain, rest sourced from reference TRBV25-1 and TRBJ1-3, is EADIYQTPRYLVIGTGKKITLECSQTMGHDKMYWYQQDPGMELHLIHYSYGVNSTEKGDLSSESTVSRIRTEHFPLTLESARPSHTSQYLCASGEHGSHLSGNTIYFGEGSWLTVV.

This clone was picked up one time. The chain uses TRBV15 and TRBJ1-1; perhaps TRBD1 as D (6 bases). CDR1 and CDR2 from the germline V gene are LNHNV and YYDKDF (reference sequence). The CDR3 runs 17 residues. V lost 0 bases, J lost 0 bases, and 14 bases lay in between. In DNA, the CDR3 is TGTGCCACCAGCAGAGAACTTCCGACAGGTATGAACACTGAAGCTTTCTTT. Translation gives CATSRELPTGMNTEAFF.

Only one count was recorded for this clone. The chain combines TRBV19 with TRBJ1-2; D is unresolved. The V and J ends lost 8 bases and 7 bases respectively, with 20 bases between them. The CDR3 spans 14 residues. Germline CDR1 is LNHDA and CDR2 is SQIVND (reference sequence). Here the CDR3 reads CASSGPEGLGGYTF. The CDR3, as DNA: TGTGCCAGTTCCGGGCCGGAGGGTTTAGGTGGCTACACCTTC. Complete variable domain (other parts from reference TRBV19 and TRBJ1-2): DGGITQSPKYLFRKEGQNVTLSCEQNLNHDAMYWYRQDPGQGLRLIYYSQIVNDFQKGDIAEGYSVSREKKESFPLTVTSAQKNPTAFYLCASSGPEGLGGYTFGSGTRLTVV.

This rearrangement joins TRBV4-2 to TRBJ1-3; D is unresolved. V was pared by 1 base and J by 0 bases, with 10 bases between. CDR1 and CDR2 from the germline V gene are LGHNA and YNFKEQ. This CDR3 comprises 16 residues. This chain's CDR3 is CASSQGMDFSGNTIYF. Written as DNA, the CDR3 is TGTGCCAGCAGCCAAGGGATGGACTTCTCTGGAAACACCATATATTTT.

This chain joins TRBV4-1 and TRBJ1-2, with 10 bases matching TRBD1. The CDR3 totals 15 residues. Germline lookup yields CDR1 MGHRA and CDR2 YSYEKL. Trimming took 0 bases from V and 7 from J; bases not matched to a gene: 5. The CDR3 here is CASSQEQGQGIGYTF. CDR3 bases: TGCGCCAGCAGCCAAGAACAGGGACAGGGGATTGGCTACACCTTC.

This clone was found a few times. The chain uses TRBV7-8 and TRBJ2-3; TRBD1 might be the D (6 bases). Germline CDR1 is SGHVS and CDR2 is FQNEAQ. There are 15 residues in the CDR3. Deletions cut 1 base from V and 0 bases from J, with 8 bases between. The CDR3 reads CASSLEGDSTDTQYF. CDR3 bases: TGTGCCAGCAGCTTAGAGGGGGACAGCACAGATACGCAGTATTTT.

The rearrangement links TRBV5-1 to TRBJ1-1; 8 bases agree with TRBD1. The V gene end was trimmed by 3 bases and the J gene end by 1 base; junction bases not matched to a gene: 14. This CDR3 has 18 amino acids. The germline V gene has CDR1 SGHRS and CDR2 YFSETQ. The CDR3 reads CASSYYRQGRNGNTEAFF. The CDR3 DNA reads TGCGCCAGCAGCTACTATCGACAGGGGAGAAATGGGAACACTGAAGCTTTCTTT.

This clone was seen just once. The rearrangement joins TRBV6-5 to TRBJ1-4, with D maybe TRBD1 (6 bases). There are 13 residues in the CDR3. V was trimmed by 0 bases and J by 8 bases, leaving 7 bases between them. The germline CDR1 and CDR2 sequences are MNHEY and SVGAGI. The CDR3 DNA follows: TGTGCCAGCAGTTACTCCGACAGGGAAAAACTGTTTTTT. Protein sequence: CASSYSDREKLFF.

This clone was detected only a few times. The chain couples TRBV2 to TRBJ2-3; possible D gene TRBD1, 6 bases. Germline V gene lookup returns CDR1 SNHLY and CDR2 FYNNEI. The CDR3 length is 15 residues. V was shortened by 3 bases and J by 2 bases, with 12 bases between the two germline ends. The CDR3 region has the DNA TGTGCCAGCAGTGACGATCGGGGACACACAGATACGCAGTATTTT. It codes for CASSDDRGHTDTQYF.

Written as DNA, the CDR3 is TGTGCCAGCCTTAGCGGGGGGTCCGCCTACGAGCAGTACTTC. It encodes CASLSGGSAYEQYF. The chain combines TRBV2 with TRBJ2-7; TRBD2 matches at 10 bases. Germline CDR1 and CDR2: SNHLY and FYNNEI. CDR3 length equals 14 residues. With 8 bases clipped from V and 2 bases from J, the junction kept 6 bases outside the gene matches.

This rearrangement joins TRBV3-1 (or the pseudogene TRBV3-2) to TRBJ2-2; possibly TRBD1 for D (5 bases). V lost 3 bases, J lost 6 bases, and 17 bases lay in between. Germline lookup yields CDR1 LGHDT and CDR2 YNNKEL (reference sequence). This CDR3 has 16 residues. CDR3 amino acids: CASSHVSQGASGELFF. CDR3 in DNA: TGTGCCAGCAGCCATGTGAGTCAGGGTGCGTCCGGGGAGCTGTTTTTT.